Below are 30 T cell receptor delta chains sequenced from a single sample in a study of gamma-delta chains in newborns, infants, children. TCRdb reanalysed the reads with CATT. The data hold approximately 3,000 delta-chain clones, with 0.25% to 0.3% observed a single time. Sequenced input: blood. These receptors came from a child who was a newborn, infant or young child, either healthy, febrile or measles-vaccinated (not recorded which).

This clone qualifies as medium-sized (0.01 to 0.1%). The V call is TRDV2, the J call TRDJ3; TRDD3 matches at 11 bases. The CDR3 has 21 amino acids. Unmatched junction bases numbered 10, after V lost 0 bases and J lost 1 base. Looked up from germline, CDR1 is GEAIGNYY and CDR2 is EKD. Here the CDR3 reads CACDTVNGGYGTSWDTRQMFF. CDR3 nucleotides: TGTGCCTGTGACACCGTGAATGGGGGATACGGAACGTCCTGGGACACCCGACAGATGTTTTTC.

About this clone: The protein held in TCRdb is that of a much larger clone and does not match this DNA's translation at residue 9, likely because of a read error; the protein shown is translated from the DNA. V usage is TRDV2 and J usage is TRDJ2; 9 nucleotides match TRDD3. This CDR3 comprises 16 residues. J gave up 0 bases and V 0 bases, and 1 base lay outside the gene matches. Looked up from germline, CDR1 is GEAIGNYY and CDR2 is EKD. As DNA, the CDR3 is TGTGCCTGTGACACCGGGGGATACACTTTGACAGCACAACTCTTCTTT. Its translation: CACDTGGYTLTAQLFF.

With regard to this clone: Just one base apart from a much larger clone, this may be a read error. This chain uses TRDV1 with TRDJ2; 8 bases align to TRDD2. CDR1 TSWWSYY and CDR2 QGS come from the germline V gene. CDR3 length: 24 residues. The CDR3 spells CALGDLPTRAKLTLLEALAAQLFF. CDR3 coding DNA: TGTGCTCTTGGGGATCTTCCTACGAGGGCTAAGCTCACCCTTTTAGAAGCTTTGGCAGCACAACTCTTCTTT.

Concerning this clone itself: This likely reflects a read error, since a far larger clone is one base away. The sample has other DNA sequences that encode this CDR3 too. J is TRDJ1 and V is TRDV2; 8 nucleotides align to TRDD3. The CDR3 spans 13 residues. Germline V CDR1 and CDR2: GEAIGNYY, EKD. CDR3 sequence: CACDPLGADKLIF. The CDR3 region has the DNA TGTGCCTGTGACCCACTGGGGGCTGATAAACTCATTTTT.

This clone was picked up a small number of times. Only one base separates this from a far larger clonotype, so it likely reflects a read error. The rearrangement uses TRDV1 and TRDJ3; possibly TRDD3 for D (7 bases). The CDR3 runs 23 residues. CDR1 TSWWSYY and CDR2 QGS come from the germline V gene. In nucleotides, the CDR3 is TGTGCTCTTGGGGAAGGGTCCTACGGGTACTGGGGAGTCAGCTCCTGGGACAACCGACAGATGTTTTTC. Its protein is CALGEGSYGYWGVSSWDNRQMFF.

This clone was counted between two and nine times. The protein TCRdb gives is from a much larger clone and does not agree with this DNA's translation at residue 8, likely a read error; the protein shown here comes from the DNA. V is TRDV2 and J is TRDJ4; 7 bases match TRDD3. CDR3 length: 14 amino acids. The ends lost 3 bases at V and 2 bases at J; junction bases unmatched: 8. The V gene's germline CDR1 is GEAIGNYY and CDR2 EKD. The CDR3 sequence is CACDPLGATRPLIF. CDR3 in DNA: TGTGCCTGTGACCCTCTGGGGGCTACAAGACCCCTGATCTTT.

Notes on this clone: A far larger clone is a single base away, which makes a read error likely. This specimen includes other DNA sequences encoding the same CDR3. The rearrangement joins TRDV2 to TRDJ3; 10 nucleotides match TRDD3. J gave up 5 bases and V 2 bases, and 11 bases lay outside the gene matches. Per germline, CDR1 GEAIGNYY and CDR2 EKD. This CDR3 contains 19 residues. The CDR3 coding sequence is TGTGCCTGTGACATGGTGCTGGGGGATATTTCCCGGGACACCCGACAGATGTTTTTC. It specifies CACDMVLGDISRDTRQMFF.

A few counts support this clone. This likely reflects a read error, since a far larger clone is one base away. Other DNA sequences in this sample translate to the same CDR3. The genes are TRDV2 and TRDJ3; 7 bases are shared with TRDD3. The V and J ends lost 1 base and 0 bases, in that order; junction bases with no gene match: 5. This CDR3 region has 18 residues. In germline, CDR1 is GEAIGNYY, CDR2 EKD. The CDR3 nucleotides read TGTGCCTGTGACACGGGGGGATTTAGCTCCTGGGACACCCGACAGATGTTTTTC. It codes for CACDTGGFSSWDTRQMFF.

A word on this clone: TCRdb's protein, taken from a much larger clone, differs from this DNA's translation at residue 6, likely owing to a read error; the protein displayed comes from the DNA. The chain employs TRDV2 and TRDJ3; possible D gene TRDD3, 6 bases. The CDR3 has 18 amino acids. Germline assignment: CDR1 GEAIGNYY and CDR2 EKD. V shed 0 bases and J shed 0 bases, with 11 bases lying between them. CDR3 sequence (DNA): TGTGCCTGTGACACCCGGGGATTTAGCTCCTGGGACACCCGACAGATGTTTTTC. Translation gives CACDTRGFSSWDTRQMFF.

This clone was observed at least ten times. It differs at one base from a far larger clone, so likely a read error. The genes are TRDV2 and TRDJ3, with D maybe TRDD3 (6 bases). The CDR3 has 16 residues. Per germline, CDR1 GEAIGNYY and CDR2 EKD. The CDR3 region is CACDTGGSRDTRQMFF. CDR3 nucleotides: TGTGCCTGTGACACTGGGGGCTCCCGGGACACCCGACAGATGTTTTTC.

This clone counts as medium-sized. This likely stems from a read error, as it lies one base from a far larger clone. The rearrangement uses TRDV2 and TRDJ1; 7 bases line up with TRDD3. CDR1 and CDR2 from the germline V gene are GEAIGNYY and EKD. The CDR3 length is 13 residues. The CDR3 sequence is CARDTWGTDKLIF. The CDR3 nucleotides are TGTGCCCGTGACACCTGGGGGACCGATAAACTCATCTTT.

Concerning this clone itself: The translation of this DNA and the TCRdb protein of a much larger clone differ at residue 6, probably owing to a read error; the protein shown here is translated from the DNA. The chain employs TRDV2 and TRDJ3, with 8 positions matching TRDD3. Germline-derived CDR1 and CDR2 are GEAIGNYY and EKD. CDR3 size: 17 residues. Losses at the gene ends were 2 bases for V and 2 bases for J; bases not matched to a gene: 4. CDR3 sequence: CACDIRGDTWDTRQMFF. The CDR3 nucleotides are TGTGCCTGTGACATACGGGGGGATACCTGGGACACCCGACAGATGTTTTTC.

The sample holds a few counts of this clone. This DNA's translation differs at residue 9 from TCRdb's protein, which comes from a much larger clone; a read error is likely, and the protein shown is translated from the DNA. V is TRDV2 and J is TRDJ3, with TRDD3 identical over 7 bases. The length of the CDR3 is 18 residues. Per the germline V gene, CDR1 is GEAIGNYY and CDR2 is EKD. V trimming: 2 bases; J trimming: 2 bases; junction bases outside the gene matches: 8. The CDR3 spells CACDKVLGNTWDTRQMFF. The CDR3 region has the DNA TGTGCCTGTGACAAAGTACTGGGGAATACCTGGGACACCCGACAGATGTTTTTC.

This clone was observed a few times. The protein given by TCRdb reflects a much larger clone and differs at residue 9 from this DNA's translation, likely from a read error; the protein shown is the DNA's translation. The chain recombines TRDV2 with TRDJ3, with 7 bases lining up with TRDD3. The CDR3 has 20 amino acids. Germline CDR1 GEAIGNYY, CDR2 EKD. Losses at the gene ends were 0 bases for V and 0 bases for J; bases not matched to a gene: 10. CDR3 nucleotide sequence: TGTGCCTGTGACACCGCCTGGGGGGCTTTCAGCTCCTGGGACACCCGACAGATGTTTTTC. It is translated as CACDTAWGAFSSWDTRQMFF.

This clone was seen only a few times. A far larger clone is off by one base, so a read error is likely. The same CDR3 also results from other DNA sequences found in this sample. This chain links TRDV2 with TRDJ1, with TRDD3 matching 11 bases. The length of the CDR3 is 18 residues. CDR1 GEAIGNYY and CDR2 EKD come from the germline V gene. This CDR3 is CACDTVELGDMNTDKLIF. In DNA, the CDR3 is TGTGCCTGTGACACCGTTGAACTGGGGGATATGAACACTGATAAACTCATCTTT.

In its sample, this clone was seen a few times. V usage is TRDV2 and J usage is TRDJ3; TRDD3 matches 8 bases. CDR1 and CDR2 (germline): GEAIGNYY, EKD. Trimming removed 1 base from V and 0 bases from J; junction bases left unmatched: 16. The CDR3 consists of 22 residues. CDR3 nucleotides: TGTGCCTGTGACACGCCCTACTGGGGGGTACGATCTAACTCCTGGGACACCCGACAGATGTTTTTC. Its protein is CACDTPYWGVRSNSWDTRQMFF.

This clone was detected only a few times. The protein in TCRdb stems from a much larger clone and differs at residue 16 from this DNA's translation, likely a read error; here the protein is translated from the DNA. This chain links TRDV2 with TRDJ3, with D possibly TRDD3 on 5 matching bases. The CDR3 totals 18 residues. The V gene's germline CDR1 is GEAIGNYY and CDR2 EKD. The chain's CDR3 is CACDTWGPSSWDTRQVFF. The CDR3 DNA sequence: TGTGCCTGTGACACTTGGGGACCTAGCTCCTGGGACACCCGACAGGTGTTTTTC.

This clone showed up just a few times. TCRdb has a much larger clone's protein, which differs at residues 4 and 10 from the translation of this DNA, likely because of a read error; what is shown is the protein translated from the DNA. The rearrangement joins TRDV2 to TRDJ3; TRDD3 aligns across 7 bases. Germline CDR1 reads GEAIGNYY; CDR2 reads EKD. V shed 4 bases and J 0 bases; nucleotides not matched to a gene: 11. CDR3 size: 19 residues. CDR3 region: CACETVLGPISWDTRQMFF. DNA of the CDR3: TGTGCCTGTGAGACGGTACTGGGGCCCATCTCCTGGGACACCCGACAGATGTTTTTC.

This clone was recorded a few times. TCRdb's protein for this DNA is that of a much larger clone and differs from the translation at residue 10, likely a read error; the protein shown is the DNA translation. This chain links TRDV2 with TRDJ3; D may be TRDD3 (6 bases). Germline lookup yields CDR1 GEAIGNYY and CDR2 EKD. CDR3 size: 19 residues. V gave up 0 bases and J gave up 0 bases, with 14 bases separating them. The CDR3 DNA sequence: TGTGCCTGTGACACCGCGGGGGGACCAAACTCCTGGGACACCCGACAGATGTTTTTC. This encodes CACDTAGGPNSWDTRQMFF.

Regarding this clone: The amino acid sequence in TCRdb belongs to a much larger clone and departs from this DNA's translation at residue 9, likely a sequencing read error; the sequence shown is translated from the DNA. The rearrangement uses TRDV2 and TRDJ3; D is ambiguous. V lost 0 bases and J 0 bases, leaving 14 bases between the germline ends. CDR1 is GEAIGNYY, CDR2 EKD, per germline. This CDR3 comprises 19 residues. CDR3 protein: CACDTEFAMGSWDTRQMFF. The CDR3 bases are TGTGCCTGTGACACCGAATTCGCTATGGGCTCCTGGGACACCCGACAGATGTTTTTC.

This clone is categorized as large. Distinct nucleotide sequences in the sample also encode this CDR3. This chain uses TRDV2 with TRDJ3; TRDD3 might be the D (6 bases). In germline, CDR1 is GEAIGNYY, CDR2 EKD. The CDR3 is made up of 18 amino acids. V lost 0 bases and J lost 0, with 11 bases in between. CDR3 loop: CACDTWGSSSWDTRQMFF. Written as DNA, the CDR3 is TGTGCCTGTGACACCTGGGGATCAAGCTCCTGGGACACCCGACAGATGTTTTTC.

Points on this clone: The protein held in TCRdb is that of a much larger clone and does not match this DNA's translation at residue 13, likely because of a read error; the protein shown is translated from the DNA. For the CDR3, the DNA is TGTGCCTGTGACACCGTTGGGGGATACGCGGCCTGGGGCACCCGACAGATGTTTTTC. It specifies CACDTVGGYAAWGTRQMFF. V is TRDV2 and J is TRDJ3, with 11 bases identical to TRDD3. Germline V CDR1 and CDR2: GEAIGNYY, EKD. The CDR3 is 19 residues long.

By share, this clone ranks as large. The sample carries other DNA sequences with the same CDR3. V and J are TRDV2 and TRDJ2; 8 bases align to TRDD3. CDR3 length: 18 residues. In germline, CDR1 is GEAIGNYY, CDR2 EKD. The junction had 8 bases not matched to a gene; V was cut back by 0 bases and J by 0 bases. This chain's CDR3 is CACDTVLGGLALTAQLFF. The CDR3 coding sequence is TGTGCCTGTGACACCGTACTGGGGGGCCTAGCTTTGACAGCACAACTCTTCTTT.

Points on this clone: The protein held in TCRdb is that of a much larger clone and does not match this DNA's translation at residue 8, likely because of a read error; the protein shown is translated from the DNA. The gene calls are TRDV2 and TRDJ3; D remains ambiguous. V was trimmed by 0 bases and J by 0 bases, leaving 14 bases between them. The CDR3 length is 19 residues. The germline CDR1 and CDR2 sequences are GEAIGNYY and EKD. CDR3 nucleotides: TGTGCCTGTGACACCGAATTCGATAGGGGCTCCTGGGACACCCGACAGATGTTTTTC. Residues: CACDTEFDRGSWDTRQMFF.

Sample share makes this clone large (0.1 to 1%). The sample contains more than one DNA sequence encoding this CDR3. The gene calls are TRDV2 and TRDJ2; 11 bases fit TRDD3. CDR1 is GEAIGNYY and CDR2 is EKD in the germline V gene. This CDR3 is built from 17 residues. J lost 0 bases, V lost 0 bases, and 2 bases had no gene match. The CDR3 DNA reads as TGTGCCTGTGACACCTTACTGGGGGATACTTTGACAGCACAACTCTTCTTT. Protein product: CACDTLLGDTLTAQLFF.

For this clone: Only one base separates this from a far larger clonotype, so it likely reflects a read error. Other DNA sequences of this sample code for an identical CDR3. The chain couples TRDV2 to TRDJ1; 7 bases are shared with TRDD3. The CDR3 has 15 amino acids. Germline trimming cut 7 bases from V and 0 bases from J; bases unmatched to any gene: 10. Germline V lookup: CDR1 GEAIGNYY, CDR2 EKD. CDR3 DNA sequence: TGTGCCTGCGACGCAGTACTGGGGTACACCGATAAACTCATCTTT. Translated: CACDAVLGYTDKLIF.

Note on this clone: The TCRdb record carries a much larger clone's protein, which differs from this DNA's translation at residue 7; a read error is the likely cause, and the protein listed here is the DNA translation. The chain carries TRDV2 and TRDJ2, with no clear D. This CDR3 region has 16 residues. The germline CDR1 and CDR2 sequences are GEAIGNYY and EKD. Trimming removed 1 base from V and 0 bases from J, with 11 bases in between. CDR3 loop: CACDTTEGALTAQLFF. CDR3 coding DNA: TGTGCCTGTGACACTACTGAGGGAGCTTTGACAGCACAACTCTTCTTT.

The table lists this clone with a few counts. TCRdb's protein, taken from a much larger clone, differs from this DNA's translation at residue 4, likely owing to a read error; the protein displayed comes from the DNA. The chain recombines TRDV2 with TRDJ4; 11 nucleotides align to TRDD3. The junction had 7 bases not matched to a gene; V was cut back by 6 bases and J by 2 bases. In germline, CDR1 is GEAIGNYY, CDR2 EKD. This CDR3 has 14 amino acids. This CDR3 reads CACYPLGDTRPLIF. For the CDR3, the DNA is TGTGCCTGTTACCCTCTGGGGGATACAAGACCCCTGATCTTT.

This clone was observed a few times. This DNA's translation and the protein TCRdb lists, from a much larger clone, do not match at residue 12, likely due to a read error; the protein shown is translated from the DNA. This chain connects TRDV2 to TRDJ2; 11 nucleotides align to TRDD3. Germline assignment: CDR1 GEAIGNYY and CDR2 EKD. This CDR3 contains 15 residues. As DNA, the CDR3 is TGTGCCTGTGACCCACTGGGGGATAGGACAGCACACCTCTTCTTT. This sequence encodes CACDPLGDRTAHLFF.

This clone was detected only a few times. An end of the junction differs from the germline gene, which may be a read error. The chain has TRDV2 and TRDJ3; D ambiguous. This CDR3 is 19 amino acids long. The germline V gene has CDR1 GEAIGNYY and CDR2 EKD. CDR3 sequence (DNA): TGTGCCTGTGACACCGAATCCGCTAGGGGCTCCCGGGACACCCGACAGATGTTTTTC. It yields the protein CACDTESARGSRDTRQMFF.